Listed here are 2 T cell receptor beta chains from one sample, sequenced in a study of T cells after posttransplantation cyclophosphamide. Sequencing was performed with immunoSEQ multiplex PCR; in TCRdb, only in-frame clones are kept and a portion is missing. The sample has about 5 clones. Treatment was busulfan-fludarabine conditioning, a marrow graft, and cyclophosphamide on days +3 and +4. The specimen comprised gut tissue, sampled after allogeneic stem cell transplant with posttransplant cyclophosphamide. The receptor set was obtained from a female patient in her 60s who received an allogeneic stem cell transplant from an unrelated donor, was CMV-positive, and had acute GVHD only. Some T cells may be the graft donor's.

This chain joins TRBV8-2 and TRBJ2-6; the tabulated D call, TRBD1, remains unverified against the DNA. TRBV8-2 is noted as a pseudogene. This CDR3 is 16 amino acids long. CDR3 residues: CGMGVRTQSRANVLTF. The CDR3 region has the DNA TGTGGCATGGGTGTTAGGACACAAAGTCGGGCCAACGTCCTGACTTTC.

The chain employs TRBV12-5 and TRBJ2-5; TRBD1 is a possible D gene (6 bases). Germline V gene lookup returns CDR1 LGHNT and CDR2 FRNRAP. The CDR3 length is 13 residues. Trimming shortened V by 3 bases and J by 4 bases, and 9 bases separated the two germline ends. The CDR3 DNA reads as TGTGCTAGTGGTTTAATAGGGGGAGAGACCCAGTACTTC. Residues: CASGLIGGETQYF.